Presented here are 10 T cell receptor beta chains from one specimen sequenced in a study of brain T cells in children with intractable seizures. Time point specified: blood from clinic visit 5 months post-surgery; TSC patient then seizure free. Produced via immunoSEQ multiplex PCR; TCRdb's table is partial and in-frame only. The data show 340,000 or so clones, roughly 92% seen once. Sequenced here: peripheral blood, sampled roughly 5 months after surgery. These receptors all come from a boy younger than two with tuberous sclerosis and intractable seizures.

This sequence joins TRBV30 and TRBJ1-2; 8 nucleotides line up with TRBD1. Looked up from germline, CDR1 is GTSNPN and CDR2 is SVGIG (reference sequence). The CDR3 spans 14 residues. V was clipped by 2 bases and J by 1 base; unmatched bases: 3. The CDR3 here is CAWSPDRGNYGYTF. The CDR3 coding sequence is TGTGCCTGGAGTCCTGACAGGGGTAACTATGGCTACACCTTC.

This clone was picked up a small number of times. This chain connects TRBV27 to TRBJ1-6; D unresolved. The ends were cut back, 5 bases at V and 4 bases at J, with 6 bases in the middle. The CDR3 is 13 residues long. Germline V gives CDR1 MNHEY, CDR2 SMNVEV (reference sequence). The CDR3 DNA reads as TGTGCCAGCAGTGATCAGTATAATTCACCCCTCCACTTT. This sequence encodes CASSDQYNSPLHF.

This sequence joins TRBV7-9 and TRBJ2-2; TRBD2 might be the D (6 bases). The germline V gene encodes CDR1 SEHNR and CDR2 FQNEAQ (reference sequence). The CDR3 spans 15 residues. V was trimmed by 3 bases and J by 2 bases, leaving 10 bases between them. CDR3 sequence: CASSFWRDNTGELFF. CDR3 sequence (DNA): TGTGCCAGCAGCTTCTGGCGGGATAACACCGGGGAGCTGTTTTTT.

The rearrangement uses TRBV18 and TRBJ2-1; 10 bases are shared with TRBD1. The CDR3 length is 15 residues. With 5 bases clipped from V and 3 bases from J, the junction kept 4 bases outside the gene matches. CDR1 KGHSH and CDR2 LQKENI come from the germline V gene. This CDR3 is CASSSTGGDYNEQFF. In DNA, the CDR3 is TGTGCCAGCTCATCGACAGGGGGCGACTACAATGAGCAGTTCTTC.

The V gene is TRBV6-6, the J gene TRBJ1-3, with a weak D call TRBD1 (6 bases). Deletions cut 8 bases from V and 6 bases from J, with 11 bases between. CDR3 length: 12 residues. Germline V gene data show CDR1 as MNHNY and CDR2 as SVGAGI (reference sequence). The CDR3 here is CASGYRENTIYF. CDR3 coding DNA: TGTGCCAGCGGCTACAGGGAAAACACCATATATTTT.

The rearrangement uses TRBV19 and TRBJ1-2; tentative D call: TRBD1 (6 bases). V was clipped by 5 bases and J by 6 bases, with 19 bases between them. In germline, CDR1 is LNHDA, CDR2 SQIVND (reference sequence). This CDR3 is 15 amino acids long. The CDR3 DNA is TGTGCCAGTAGTGGGGAGGACAGTCCCGATGATGGCTACACCTTC. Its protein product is CASSGEDSPDDGYTF.

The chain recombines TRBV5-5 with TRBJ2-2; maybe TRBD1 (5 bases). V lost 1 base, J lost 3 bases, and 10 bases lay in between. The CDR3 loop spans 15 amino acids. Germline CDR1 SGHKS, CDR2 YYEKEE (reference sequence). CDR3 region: CASSLFQGYTGELFF. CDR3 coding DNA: TGTGCCAGCAGCTTGTTTCAGGGATACACCGGGGAGCTGTTTTTT.

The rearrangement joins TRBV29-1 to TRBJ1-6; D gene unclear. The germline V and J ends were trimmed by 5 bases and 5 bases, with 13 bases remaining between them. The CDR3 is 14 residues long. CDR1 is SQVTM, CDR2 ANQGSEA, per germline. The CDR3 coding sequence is TGCAGCGTTTCAGAGGGTCAGAATAATTCACCCCTCCACTTT. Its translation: CSVSEGQNNSPLHF. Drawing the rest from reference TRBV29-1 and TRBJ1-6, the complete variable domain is SAVISQKPSRDICQRGTSLTIQCQVDSQVTMMFWYRQQPGQSLTLIATANQGSEATYESGFVIDKFPISRPNLTFSTLTVSNMSPEDSSIYLCSVSEGQNNSPLHFGNGTRLTVT.

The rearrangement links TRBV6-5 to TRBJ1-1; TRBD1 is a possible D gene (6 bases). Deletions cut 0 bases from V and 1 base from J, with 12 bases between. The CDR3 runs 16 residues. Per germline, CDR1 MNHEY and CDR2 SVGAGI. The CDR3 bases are TGTGCCAGCAGTTACTCGGGGGGGCAATGGAACACTGAAGCTTTCTTT. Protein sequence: CASSYSGGQWNTEAFF.

The CDR3 loop is CASSYSPGLETDTQYF. The CDR3 DNA reads TGTGCCAGCAGTTACTCGCCGGGACTTGAGACGGATACGCAGTATTTT. This chain connects TRBV6-6 to TRBJ2-3, with D possibly matching TRBD2 (6 bases). Germline V gene lookup returns CDR1 MNHNY and CDR2 SVGAGI (reference sequence). CDR3 length: 16 residues. V dropped 0 bases and J dropped 6 bases, with 16 bases sitting between them.